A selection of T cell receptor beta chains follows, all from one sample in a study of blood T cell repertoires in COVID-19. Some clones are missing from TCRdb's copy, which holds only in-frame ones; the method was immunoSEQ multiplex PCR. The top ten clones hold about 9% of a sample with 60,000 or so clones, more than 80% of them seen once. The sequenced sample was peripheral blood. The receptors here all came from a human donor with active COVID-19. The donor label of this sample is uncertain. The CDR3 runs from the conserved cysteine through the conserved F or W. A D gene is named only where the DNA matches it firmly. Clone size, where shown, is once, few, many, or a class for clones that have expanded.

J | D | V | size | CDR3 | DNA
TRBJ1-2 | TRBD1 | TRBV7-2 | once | CASSLGRTGENGYTF | TGTGCCAGCAGCTTAGGGAGGACAGGGGAGAATGGCTACACCTTC
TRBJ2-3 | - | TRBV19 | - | CASSIAGADTQYF | TGTGCCAGTAGTATAGCGGGGGCAGATACGCAGTATTTT
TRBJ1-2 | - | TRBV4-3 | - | CASSQEGGGYGYTF | TGCGCCAGCAGCCAAGAAGGGGGGGGCTATGGCTACACCTTC
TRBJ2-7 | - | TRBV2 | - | CASSESYSYEQYF | TGTGCCAGCAGTGAAAGCTATAGTTACGAGCAGTACTTC
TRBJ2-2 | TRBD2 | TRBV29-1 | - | CSGGLAGELGELFF | TGCAGCGGAGGACTAGCGGGGGAGCTCGGGGAGCTGTTTTTT
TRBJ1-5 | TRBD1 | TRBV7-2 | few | CASSSDRGRVQPQHF | TGTGCCAGCAGCTCAGACAGGGGGCGTGTTCAGCCCCAGCATTTT
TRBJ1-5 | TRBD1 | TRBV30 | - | CAWSGTGDQPQHF | TGTGCCTGGAGCGGGACAGGTGATCAGCCCCAGCATTTT
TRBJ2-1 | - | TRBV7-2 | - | CASSASGRRYEQFF | TGTGCCAGCAGCGCATCAGGGCGGCGGTATGAGCAGTTCTTC
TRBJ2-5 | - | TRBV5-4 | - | CASSAGSGETQYF | TGTGCCAGCAGCGCCGGGTCTGGGGAGACCCAGTACTTC
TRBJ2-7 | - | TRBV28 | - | CASSPGGAETSYEQYF | TGTGCCAGCAGCCCCGGGGGAGCGGAGACCTCCTACGAGCAGTACTTC
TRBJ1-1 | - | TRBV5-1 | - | CASSSGGGDTEAFF | TGCGCCAGCAGCTCCGGAGGGGGGGACACTGAAGCTTTCTTT
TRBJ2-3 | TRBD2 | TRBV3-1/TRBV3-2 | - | CASSPAGGRTDTQYF | TGTGCCAGCAGCCCCGCGGGAGGGCGCACAGATACGCAGTATTTT
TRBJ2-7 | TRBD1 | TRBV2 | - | CASRGDRGRLYEQYF | TGTGCCAGCAGGGGAGACAGGGGGCGGTTGTACGAGCAGTACTTC
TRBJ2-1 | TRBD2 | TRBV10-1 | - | CASSPLRTSRDRLGNEQFF | TGCGCCAGCAGCCCCCTTAGGACTAGCCGTGACCGGTTGGGTAATGAGCAGTTCTTC
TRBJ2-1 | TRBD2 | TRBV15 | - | CATSRARASGYNEQFF | TGTGCCACCAGCAGAGCGAGGGCTAGCGGCTACAATGAGCAGTTCTTC
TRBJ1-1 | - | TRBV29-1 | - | CSVKQALTEAFF | TGCAGCGTAAAACAGGCGCTCACTGAAGCTTTCTTT
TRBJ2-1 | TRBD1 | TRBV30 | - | CAWFLRDRGNNEQFF | TGTGCCTGGTTCCTCCGGGACAGGGGTAACAATGAGCAGTTCTTC
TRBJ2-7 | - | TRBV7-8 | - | CASSPDSSYEQYF | TGTGCCAGCAGCCCGGACAGTTCCTACGAGCAGTACTTC
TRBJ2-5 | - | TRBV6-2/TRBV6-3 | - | CASSYTRDNQETQYF | TGTGCCAGCAGTTACACTCGGGACAACCAAGAGACCCAGTACTTC
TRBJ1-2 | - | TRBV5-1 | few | CASSPGGTSPNYGYTF | TGCGCCAGCAGCCCGGGGGGAACATCACCTAACTATGGCTACACCTTC
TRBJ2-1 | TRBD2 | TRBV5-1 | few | CASSLTSGSRNEQFF | TGCGCCAGCAGCCTGACCAGCGGGAGTAGGAATGAGCAGTTCTTC
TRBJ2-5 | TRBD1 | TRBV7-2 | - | CASSLGTGDRETQYF | TGTGCCAGCAGCCTAGGGACAGGGGATCGGGAGACCCAGTACTTC
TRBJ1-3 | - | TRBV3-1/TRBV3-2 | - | CASSQDRQGGNTIYF | TGTGCCAGCAGCCAAGATCGCCAGGGCGGAAACACCATATATTTT
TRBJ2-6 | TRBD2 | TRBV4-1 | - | CASSHIGLADISGANVLTF | TGCGCCAGCAGTCATATAGGACTAGCGGATATCTCTGGGGCCAACGTCCTGACTTTC
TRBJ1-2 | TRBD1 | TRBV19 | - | CASSPGQEYGYTF | TGTGCCAGTAGTCCCGGACAGGAGTATGGCTACACCTTC
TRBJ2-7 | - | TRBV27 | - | CASSYRETYEQYF | TGTGCCAGCAGTTACAGGGAGACCTACGAGCAGTACTTC
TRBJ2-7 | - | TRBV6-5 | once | CASSDLGGGEQYF | TGTGCCAGCAGCGACCTCGGGGGAGGCGAGCAGTACTTC
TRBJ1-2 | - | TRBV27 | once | CASSLMAGYGYTF | TGTGCCAGCAGTTTGATGGCAGGATATGGCTACACCTTC
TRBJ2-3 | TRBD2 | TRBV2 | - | CAGSSGASTDTQYF | TGTGCCGGGTCTAGCGGGGCTAGCACAGATACGCAGTATTTT
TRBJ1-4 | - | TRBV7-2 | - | CASSLRQGNEKLFF | TGTGCCAGCAGCTTAAGGCAGGGAAATGAAAAACTGTTTTTT
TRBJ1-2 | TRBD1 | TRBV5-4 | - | CASSPAETGGGYTF | TGTGCCAGCAGCCCGGCGGAGACAGGGGGTGGCTACACCTTC
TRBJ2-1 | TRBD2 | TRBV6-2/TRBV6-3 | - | CASSNLAETYNEQFF | TGTGCCAGCAGTAACCTAGCGGAGACTTACAATGAGCAGTTCTTC
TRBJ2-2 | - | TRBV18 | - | CASSPQVAGQGTGELFF | TGTGCCAGCTCACCACAAGTCGCGGGTCAGGGGACCGGGGAGCTGTTTTTT
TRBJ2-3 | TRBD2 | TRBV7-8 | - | CASSISGGPSTDTQYF | TGTGCCAGCTCAATTAGCGGGGGCCCTAGCACAGATACGCAGTATTTT